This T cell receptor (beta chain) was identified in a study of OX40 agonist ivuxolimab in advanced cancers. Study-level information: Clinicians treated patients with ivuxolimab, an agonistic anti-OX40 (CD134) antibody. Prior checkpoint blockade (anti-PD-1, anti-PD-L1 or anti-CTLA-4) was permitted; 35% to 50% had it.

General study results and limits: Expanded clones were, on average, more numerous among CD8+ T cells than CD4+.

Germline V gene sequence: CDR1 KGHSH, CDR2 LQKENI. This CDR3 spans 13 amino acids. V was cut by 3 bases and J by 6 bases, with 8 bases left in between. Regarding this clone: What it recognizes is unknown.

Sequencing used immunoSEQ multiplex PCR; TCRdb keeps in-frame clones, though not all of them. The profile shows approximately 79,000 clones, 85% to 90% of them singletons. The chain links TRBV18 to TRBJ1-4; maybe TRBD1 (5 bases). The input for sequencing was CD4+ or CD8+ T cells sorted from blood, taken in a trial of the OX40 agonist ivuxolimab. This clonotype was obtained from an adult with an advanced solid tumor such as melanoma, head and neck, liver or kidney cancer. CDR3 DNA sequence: TGTGCCAGCTCACCTGTGACAGATGAAAAACTGTTTTTT. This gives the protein CASSPVTDEKLFF.